This TCR beta chain comes out of a study of blood T cell repertoires in COVID-19. Study information: Specimens from acute and convalescent COVID-19 originated in the United States, Italy and Spain.

The CDR3 extends over 13 amino acids. V lost 4 bases and J lost 7; bases outside the gene matches: 4. Germline assignment: CDR1 SNHLY and CDR2 FYNNEI. In the original processing: It was from reference gene primer amplification that nucleated cell counts were estimated. TCRdb's copy holds only in-frame clones and misses some; the assay was immunoSEQ multiplex PCR. The V and J calls and clone size are taken from that table; D and trimming were inferred from the DNA. The sample yields approximately 200,000 clones, 85% seen once. What the recovered Cohort 3 donors had was two negative PCRs, clearance, or symptom resolution.

The chain combines TRBV2 with TRBJ2-7, with 10 bases that match TRBD2. The sample consisted of PBMCs or T cells enriched from blood (not recorded which). The receptor's source is a man in his forties who had recovered from COVID-19. The CDR3 DNA follows: TGTGCCAGCAGTGCGCTAGCGGGAGTAGAGCAGTACTTC. It is translated as CASSALAGVEQYF.